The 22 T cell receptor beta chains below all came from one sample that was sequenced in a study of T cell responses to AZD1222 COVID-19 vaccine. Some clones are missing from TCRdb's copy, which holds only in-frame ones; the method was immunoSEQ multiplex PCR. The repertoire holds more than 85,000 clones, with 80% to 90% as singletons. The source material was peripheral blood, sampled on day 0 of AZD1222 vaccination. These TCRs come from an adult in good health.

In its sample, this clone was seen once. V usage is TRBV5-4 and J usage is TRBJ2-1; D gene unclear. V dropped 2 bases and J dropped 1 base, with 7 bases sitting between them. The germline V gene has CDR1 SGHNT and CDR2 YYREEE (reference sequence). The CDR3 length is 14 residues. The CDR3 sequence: CASSFKQSYNEQFF. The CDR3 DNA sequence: TGTGCCAGCAGCTTCAAACAGTCCTACAATGAGCAGTTCTTC. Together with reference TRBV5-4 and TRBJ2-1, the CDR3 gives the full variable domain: ETGVTQSPTHLIKTRGQQVTLRCSSQSGHNTVSWYQQALGQGPQFIFQYYREEENGRGNFPPRFSGLQFPNYSSELNVNALELDDSALYLCASSFKQSYNEQFFGPGTRLTVL.

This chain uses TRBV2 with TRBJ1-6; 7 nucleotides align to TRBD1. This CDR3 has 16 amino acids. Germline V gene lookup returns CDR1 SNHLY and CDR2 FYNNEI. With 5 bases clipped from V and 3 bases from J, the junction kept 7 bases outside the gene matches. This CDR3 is CASSPRQGNYNSPLHF. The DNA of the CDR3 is TGTGCCAGCAGTCCCCGACAGGGCAACTATAATTCACCCCTCCACTTT.

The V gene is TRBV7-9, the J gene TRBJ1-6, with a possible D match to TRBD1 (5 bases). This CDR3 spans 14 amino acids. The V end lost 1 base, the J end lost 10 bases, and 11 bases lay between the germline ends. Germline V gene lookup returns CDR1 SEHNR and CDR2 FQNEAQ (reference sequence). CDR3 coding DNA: TGTGCCAGCAGCTTAGAAGGGACGGGCTCACCCCTCCACTTT. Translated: CASSLEGTGSPLHF.

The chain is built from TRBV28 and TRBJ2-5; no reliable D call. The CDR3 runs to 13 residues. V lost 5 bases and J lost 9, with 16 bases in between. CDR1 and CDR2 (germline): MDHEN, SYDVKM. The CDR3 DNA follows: TGTGCCAGCAGTCGCCCGGACGGTTGGGCCCAGTACTTC. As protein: CASSRPDGWAQYF.

The CDR3 sequence: CASQRGSAEAFF. In DNA, the CDR3 is TGTGCCAGCCAGAGGGGAAGCGCTGAAGCTTTCTTT. The J gene is TRBJ1-1, the V gene TRBV7-9; the D gene is possibly TRBD1 (5 bases). Trimming removed 8 bases from V and 6 bases from J, with 13 bases in between. The germline CDR1 and CDR2 sequences are SEHNR and FQNEAQ (reference sequence). The CDR3 is 12 residues long.

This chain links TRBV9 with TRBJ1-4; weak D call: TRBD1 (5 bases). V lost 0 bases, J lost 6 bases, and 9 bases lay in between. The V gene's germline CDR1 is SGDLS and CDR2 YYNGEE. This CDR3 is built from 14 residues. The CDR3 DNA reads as TGTGCCAGCAGCGTAGGTGGGACGGATGAAAAACTGTTTTTT. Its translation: CASSVGGTDEKLFF.

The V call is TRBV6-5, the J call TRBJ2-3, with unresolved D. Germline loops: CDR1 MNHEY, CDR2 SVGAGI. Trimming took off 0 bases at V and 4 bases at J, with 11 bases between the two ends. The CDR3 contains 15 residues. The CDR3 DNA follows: TGTGCCAGCAGTTACTCGTCTCAGAGAGCAGATACGCAGTATTTT. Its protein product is CASSYSSQRADTQYF.

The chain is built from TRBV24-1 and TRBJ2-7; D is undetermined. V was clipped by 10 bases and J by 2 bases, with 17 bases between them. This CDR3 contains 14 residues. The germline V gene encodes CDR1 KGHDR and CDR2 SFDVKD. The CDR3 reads CATGAAIAPYEQYF. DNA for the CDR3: TGTGCCACAGGAGCCGCCATAGCACCCTACGAGCAGTACTTC.

The CDR3 bases are TGTGCCAGCAGCTTGGACAGGGGCTATGAGCAGTTCTTC. It codes for CASSLDRGYEQFF. The rearrangement joins TRBV11-2 to TRBJ2-1; 9 bases are a match to TRBD1. V trimming: 3 bases; J trimming: 8 bases; junction bases outside the gene matches: 2. Germline values: CDR1 SGHAT, CDR2 FQNNGV. The CDR3 spans 13 residues.

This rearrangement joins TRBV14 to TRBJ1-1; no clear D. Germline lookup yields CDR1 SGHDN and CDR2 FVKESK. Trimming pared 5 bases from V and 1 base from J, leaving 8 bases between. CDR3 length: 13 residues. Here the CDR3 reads CASSVTKNTEAFF. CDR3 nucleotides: TGTGCCAGCAGCGTCACCAAGAACACTGAAGCTTTCTTT.

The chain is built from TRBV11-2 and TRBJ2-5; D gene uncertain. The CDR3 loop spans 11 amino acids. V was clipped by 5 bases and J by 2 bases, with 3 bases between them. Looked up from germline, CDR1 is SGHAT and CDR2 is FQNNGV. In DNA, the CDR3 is TGTGCCAGCAGCCGGCAAGAGACCCAGTACTTC. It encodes CASSRQETQYF.

The DNA for the CDR3 is TGTGCCAGCAGCTACAGGGGGATTGACACCGGGGAGCTGTTTTTT. It translates to CASSYRGIDTGELFF. The rearrangement links TRBV5-6 to TRBJ2-2, with 8 positions matching TRBD1. Trimming removed 3 bases from V and 3 bases from J; junction bases left unmatched: 4. CDR1 is SGHDT and CDR2 is YYEEEE in the germline V gene. CDR3 length equals 15 residues.

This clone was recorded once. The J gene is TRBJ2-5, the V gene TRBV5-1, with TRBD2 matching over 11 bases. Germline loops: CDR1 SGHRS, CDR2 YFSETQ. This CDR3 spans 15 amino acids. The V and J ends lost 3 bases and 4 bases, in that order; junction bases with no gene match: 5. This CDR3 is CASSSGTSGGETQYF. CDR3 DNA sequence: TGCGCCAGCAGCTCCGGGACTAGCGGCGGAGAGACCCAGTACTTC. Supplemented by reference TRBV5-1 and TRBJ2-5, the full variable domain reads KAGVTQTPRYLIKTRGQQVTLSCSPISGHRSVSWYQQTPGQGLQFLFEYFSETQRNKGNFPGRFSGRQFSNSRSEMNVSTLELGDSALYLCASSSGTSGGETQYFGPGTRLLVL.

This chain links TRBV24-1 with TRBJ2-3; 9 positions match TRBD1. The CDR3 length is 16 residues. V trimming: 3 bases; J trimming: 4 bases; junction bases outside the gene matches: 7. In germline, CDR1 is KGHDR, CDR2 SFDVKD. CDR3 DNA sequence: TGTGCCACCAGTGATCACCGGGACAGGGCCCCAGATACGCAGTATTTT. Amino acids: CATSDHRDRAPDTQYF.

The CDR3 DNA sequence: TGTGCCAGTAGTATAGGGACCTCTAACTATGGCTACACCTTC. It encodes CASSIGTSNYGYTF. The chain carries TRBV19 and TRBJ1-2; no clear D gene. This CDR3 contains 14 residues. Germline loops: CDR1 LNHDA, CDR2 SQIVND (reference sequence). Trimming stripped 1 base from V and 0 bases from J, with 6 bases between.

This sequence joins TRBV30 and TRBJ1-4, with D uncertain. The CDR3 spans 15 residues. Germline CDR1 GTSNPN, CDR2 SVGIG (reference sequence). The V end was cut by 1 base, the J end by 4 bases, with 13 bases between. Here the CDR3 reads CAWSGASSGNEKLFF. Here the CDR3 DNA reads TGTGCCTGGAGTGGGGCAAGTTCTGGTAATGAAAAACTGTTTTTT.

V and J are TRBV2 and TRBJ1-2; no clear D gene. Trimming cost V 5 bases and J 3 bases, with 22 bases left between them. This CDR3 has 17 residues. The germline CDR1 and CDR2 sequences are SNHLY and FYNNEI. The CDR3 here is CASSPSPRRQTYYGYTF. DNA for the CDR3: TGTGCCAGCAGTCCCTCGCCACGCCGTCAGACCTACTATGGCTACACCTTC.

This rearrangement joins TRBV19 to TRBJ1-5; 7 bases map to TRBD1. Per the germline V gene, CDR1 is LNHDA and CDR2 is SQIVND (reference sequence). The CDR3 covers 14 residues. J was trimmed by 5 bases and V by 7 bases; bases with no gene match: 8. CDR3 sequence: CASTRDSSYQPQHF. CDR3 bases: TGTGCCAGTACTAGGGACAGTTCCTATCAGCCCCAGCATTTT.

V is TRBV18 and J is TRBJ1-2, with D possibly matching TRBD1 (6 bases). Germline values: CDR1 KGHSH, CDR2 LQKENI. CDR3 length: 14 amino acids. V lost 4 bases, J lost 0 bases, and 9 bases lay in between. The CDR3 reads CASSRTESNYGYTF. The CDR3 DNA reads TGTGCCAGCTCACGGACAGAATCTAACTATGGCTACACCTTC.

In DNA form, the CDR3 reads TGTGCCAGCAGTCTCCAATCTACTAACTATGGCTACACCTTC. This encodes CASSLQSTNYGYTF. The chain is built from TRBV2 and TRBJ1-2, with unresolved D. CDR1 is SNHLY and CDR2 is FYNNEI in the germline V gene. This CDR3 is 14 amino acids long. Trimming left V 5 bases short and J 0 bases short, with 10 bases between.

CDR3 loop: CAWSVVSGGASYEQYF. CDR3 DNA: TGTGCCTGGAGTGTAGTCTCAGGGGGGGCCTCCTACGAGCAGTACTTC. The chain links TRBV30 to TRBJ2-7; D could derive from TRBD1 or TRBD2 (7 bases each). Per germline, CDR1 GTSNPN and CDR2 SVGIG (reference sequence). Trimming left V 0 bases short and J 0 bases short, with 15 bases between. The CDR3 sequence is 16 residues long.

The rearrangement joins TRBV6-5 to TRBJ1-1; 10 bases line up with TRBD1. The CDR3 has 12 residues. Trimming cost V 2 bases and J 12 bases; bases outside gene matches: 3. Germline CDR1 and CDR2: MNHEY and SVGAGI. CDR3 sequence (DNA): TGTGCCAGCAGTTACCCGGGACAGGGGACTTTCTTT. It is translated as CASSYPGQGTFF.